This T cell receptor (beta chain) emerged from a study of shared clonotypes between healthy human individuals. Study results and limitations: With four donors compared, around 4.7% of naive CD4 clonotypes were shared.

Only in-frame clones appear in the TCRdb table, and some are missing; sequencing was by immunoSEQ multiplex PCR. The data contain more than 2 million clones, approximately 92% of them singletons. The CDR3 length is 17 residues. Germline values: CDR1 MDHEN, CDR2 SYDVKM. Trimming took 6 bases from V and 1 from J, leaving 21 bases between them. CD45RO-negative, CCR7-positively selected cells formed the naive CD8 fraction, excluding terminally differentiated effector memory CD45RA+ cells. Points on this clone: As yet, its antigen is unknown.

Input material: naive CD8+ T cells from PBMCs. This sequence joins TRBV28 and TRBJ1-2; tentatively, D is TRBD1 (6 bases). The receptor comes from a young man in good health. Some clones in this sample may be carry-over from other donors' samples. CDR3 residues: CASSTRQALSNNYGYTF. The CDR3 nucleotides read TGTGCCAGCAGCACCCGACAGGCCCTATCGAATAACTATGGCTACACCTTC.